The 5 T cell receptor beta chains below come from one sample, sequenced in a study of response to subunit inactivated influenza vaccine. One entry per CDR3 protein results from TCRdb running MiXCR on the RT-PCR reads. The sample lists 800,000 to 1,000,000 distinct CDR3 sequences, around 20% occurring once. The sample was PBMCs from blood, taken roughly 5 days after vaccination. The receptors stem from a man in his forties or fifties who received an inactivated influenza vaccine.

This chain links TRBV7-2 with TRBJ2-3, with D unclear. CDR3 size: 15 residues. The ends were cut back, 4 bases at V and 0 bases at J, with 11 bases in the middle. Germline V gene lookup returns CDR1 SGHTA and CDR2 FQGNSA. CDR3 sequence: CASSWEQSSTDTQYF. The DNA of the CDR3 is TGTGCCAGCAGCTGGGAACAGAGTAGCACAGATACGCAGTATTTT.

The chain links TRBV2 to TRBJ2-2; weak D call: TRBD2 (6 bases). V lost 3 bases and J lost 5, with 10 bases in between. Per the germline V gene, CDR1 is SNHLY and CDR2 is FYNNEI. This CDR3 is built from 14 residues. CDR3 nucleotides: TGTGCCAGCAGTGATGTAGGGAGGACCGGGGAGCTGTTTTTT. Translated, it gives CASSDVGRTGELFF.

This clonotype was detected a few times. This chain uses TRBV27 with TRBJ2-7; 7 nucleotides match TRBD1. With 2 bases clipped from V and 6 bases from J, the junction kept 4 bases outside the gene matches. The CDR3 is 13 amino acids. Germline assignment: CDR1 MNHEY and CDR2 SMNVEV (reference sequence). CDR3 DNA sequence: TGTGCCAGCAGTTTACTCCCAGGGGGCGAGCAGTACTTC. Translated, it gives CASSLLPGGEQYF.

There are a few counts of this clonotype. The V gene is TRBV5-1, the J gene TRBJ2-1; no definite D call. Germline V gene sequence: CDR1 SGHRS, CDR2 YFSETQ. This CDR3 has 13 residues. With 0 bases removed from V and 9 bases from J, the gap between germline ends came to 10 bases. DNA of the CDR3: TGCGCCAGCAGCTTGGATCAGGACGGTGAGCAGTTCTTC. It yields the protein CASSLDQDGEQFF.

The chain links TRBV12-3 or TRBV12-4 to TRBJ1-5, with D possibly being TRBD1 (5 bases). This CDR3 has 16 residues. V was cut by 5 bases and J by 0 bases, with 14 bases left in between. The CDR3 reads CASSAAGTYSNQPQHF. Written as DNA, the CDR3 is TGTGCCAGCAGTGCAGCAGGGACCTATAGCAATCAGCCCCAGCATTTT.